This is a list of T cell receptor beta chains from one sample in a study of cytomegalovirus exposure and HLA in healthy donors. TCRdb keeps only in-frame clones here, not all; method: immunoSEQ multiplex PCR. The table records roughly 190,000 clones, about 79% of them present only once. The material sequenced was PBMCs. These receptors all come from a woman aged 50 to 65 in good health and CMV-seronegative. The CDR3 runs from the conserved cysteine through the conserved F or W. D genes are given only for firm matches. Clone size appears in some rows only: once, few, many, or a class for an expanded clone.

cdr3_nt: TGTGCCAGCAGCCTGGGGACTAGCGGGAGCAGGGATACGCAGTATTTT
cdr3_aa: CASSLGTSGSRDTQYF
j_call: TRBJ2-3
d_call: TRBD2
v_call: TRBV7-6
clone_size: few

cdr3_nt: TGCGCCAGCAGCTTGACAGGGACCGGGGAGCTGTTTTTT
cdr3_aa: CASSLTGTGELFF
j_call: TRBJ2-2
d_call: .
v_call: TRBV5-1
clone_size: .

cdr3_nt: TGCAGCGTTGAAGCCCTCCGGACAGGGAGTTTTGGTGGCTACACCTTC
cdr3_aa: CSVEALRTGSFGGYTF
j_call: TRBJ1-2
d_call: TRBD1
v_call: TRBV29-1
clone_size: .

cdr3_nt: TGTGCCAGCAGCTTGCCTTGGGGACAGGGAAAGGATGAGCAGTTCTTC
cdr3_aa: CASSLPWGQGKDEQFF
j_call: TRBJ2-1
d_call: TRBD1
v_call: TRBV7-9
clone_size: .

cdr3_nt: TGCGCCAGCAGCCAAGATCGGACCGGGGTCCAAGATACGCAGTATTTT
cdr3_aa: CASSQDRTGVQDTQYF
j_call: TRBJ2-3
d_call: .
v_call: TRBV4-3
clone_size: .

cdr3_nt: TGTGCCTGGAGGGCAGCAGGGGGCGGGTATCAGCCCCAGCATTTT
cdr3_aa: CAWRAAGGGYQPQHF
j_call: TRBJ1-5
d_call: TRBD1
v_call: TRBV30
clone_size: .

cdr3_nt: TGTGCCAGCAGTCCAAGCGGGGCCCCCTACGAGCAGTACTTC
cdr3_aa: CASSPSGAPYEQYF
j_call: TRBJ2-7
d_call: TRBD2
v_call: TRBV28
clone_size: .

cdr3_nt: TGTGCCAGCAGTCCAACAGGGCCCACTGAAGCTTTCTTT
cdr3_aa: CASSPTGPTEAFF
j_call: TRBJ1-1
d_call: .
v_call: TRBV28
clone_size: .

cdr3_nt: TGTGCCAGCAGTGAAAGCGGGAGCGGTGGCGGGGAGCTGTTTTTT
cdr3_aa: CASSESGSGGGELFF
j_call: TRBJ2-2
d_call: TRBD2
v_call: TRBV6-4
clone_size: .

cdr3_nt: TGCGCCAGCAGCCAAGAGACACTAGCGGGCGAGCAGTACTTC
cdr3_aa: CASSQETLAGEQYF
j_call: TRBJ2-7
d_call: TRBD2
v_call: TRBV4-1
clone_size: .

cdr3_nt: TGTGCCAGCATCCTAGGGGGGGTCCTCTACAATGAGCAGTTCTTC
cdr3_aa: CASILGGVLYNEQFF
j_call: TRBJ2-1
d_call: .
v_call: TRBV7-9
clone_size: .

cdr3_nt: TGTGCCAGCAGCGGCCGGACAGCGAGCTCTGGAAACACCATATATTTT
cdr3_aa: CASSGRTASSGNTIYF
j_call: TRBJ1-3
d_call: .
v_call: TRBV9
clone_size: .

cdr3_nt: TGTGCCAGCGGACGCCCTCCGGGACAGGGTTGGACCTATGGCTACACCTTC
cdr3_aa: CASGRPPGQGWTYGYTF
j_call: TRBJ1-2
d_call: TRBD1
v_call: TRBV28
clone_size: .

cdr3_nt: TGTGCCAGCAGCCGCGGGGAGTCTGGAAGCACCATATATTTT
cdr3_aa: CASSRGESGSTIYF
j_call: TRBJ1-3
d_call: .
v_call: TRBV7-9
clone_size: .

cdr3_nt: TGTGCCAGCACCCCTGGGGGGGCAAACTATGGCTACACCTTC
cdr3_aa: CASTPGGANYGYTF
j_call: TRBJ1-2
d_call: .
v_call: TRBV11-2
clone_size: once

cdr3_nt: TGTGCCAGCAGTTACTCGTGGCAGGGTTGGGGCTACACCTTC
cdr3_aa: CASSYSWQGWGYTF
j_call: TRBJ1-2
d_call: .
v_call: TRBV6-6
clone_size: few

cdr3_nt: TGTGCCAGCAGCGTAGGCCCTAGCGGAGGACCACTGTCCTACGAGCAGTACTTC
cdr3_aa: CASSVGPSGGPLSYEQYF
j_call: TRBJ2-7
d_call: TRBD2
v_call: TRBV9
clone_size: .

cdr3_nt: TGTGCCAGCGCCGCTTCCGCGGGAAAGGGAGAGACCCAGTACTTC
cdr3_aa: CASAASAGKGETQYF
j_call: TRBJ2-5
d_call: .
v_call: TRBV6-4
clone_size: .

cdr3_nt: TGTGCCACCAGCATAAACAGCGGGGATACGCAGTATTTT
cdr3_aa: CATSINSGDTQYF
j_call: TRBJ2-3
d_call: .
v_call: TRBV15
clone_size: .

cdr3_nt: TGTGCCAGCAGCTTGGGACTAGCGGGAGATACGCAGTATTTT
cdr3_aa: CASSLGLAGDTQYF
j_call: TRBJ2-3
d_call: TRBD2
v_call: TRBV7-9
clone_size: .

cdr3_nt: TGTGCCAGCAGCTTAGATCGGGGAGAAGGCCAGTCCCAGCATTTT
cdr3_aa: CASSLDRGEGQSQHF
j_call: TRBJ1-5
d_call: .
v_call: TRBV11-1
clone_size: .

cdr3_nt: TGTGCCAGCGAGAGTGTATCGTACGAGCAGTACTTC
cdr3_aa: CASESVSYEQYF
j_call: TRBJ2-7
d_call: .
v_call: TRBV7-9
clone_size: once

cdr3_nt: TGTGCCAGCAGCCAAGTAATGGGGACAGGGGCAAGCACAGATACGCAGTATTTT
cdr3_aa: CASSQVMGTGASTDTQYF
j_call: TRBJ2-3
d_call: TRBD1
v_call: TRBV14
clone_size: few

cdr3_nt: TGTGCCAGCAGTGACCCTAGTAGCTACGAGCAGTACTTC
cdr3_aa: CASSDPSSYEQYF
j_call: TRBJ2-7
d_call: .
v_call: TRBV2
clone_size: once

cdr3_nt: TGCGCCAGCAGCTTGGGACAGGTGGTGGGATACCAAGAGACCCAGTACTTC
cdr3_aa: CASSLGQVVGYQETQYF
j_call: TRBJ2-5
d_call: .
v_call: TRBV5-1
clone_size: .

cdr3_nt: TGCGCCAGCAGCTTCACTCTAGAGACCCAGTACTTC
cdr3_aa: CASSFTLETQYF
j_call: TRBJ2-5
d_call: .
v_call: TRBV5-1
clone_size: .

cdr3_nt: TGCGCCAGCAGCTACGGACAGGGGATTCTCTACGAGCAGTACTTC
cdr3_aa: CASSYGQGILYEQYF
j_call: TRBJ2-7
d_call: TRBD1
v_call: TRBV5-1
clone_size: .

cdr3_nt: TGTGCCAGCAGCTTAGTCAGGGCAGGGGCTTTCTTT
cdr3_aa: CASSLVRAGAFF
j_call: TRBJ1-1
d_call: .
v_call: TRBV7-9
clone_size: .

cdr3_nt: TGCGCCAGCAGCCGATCGACACAGGAGAACTATGGCTACACCTTC
cdr3_aa: CASSRSTQENYGYTF
j_call: TRBJ1-2
d_call: .
v_call: TRBV4-3
clone_size: .

cdr3_nt: TGTGCCAGCAGTTACCCCACTGAGCAGCAGTTCTTC
cdr3_aa: CASSYPTEQQFF
j_call: TRBJ2-1
d_call: .
v_call: TRBV6-6
clone_size: .

cdr3_nt: TGTGCCAGCACCCCTTTTGCGGGGGGCCTATCGTACGAGCAGTACTTC
cdr3_aa: CASTPFAGGLSYEQYF
j_call: TRBJ2-7
d_call: TRBD2
v_call: TRBV5-6
clone_size: .

cdr3_nt: TGTGCCAGCAGCCGACTAGCGGGGGAGCAGTTCTTC
cdr3_aa: CASSRLAGEQFF
j_call: TRBJ2-1
d_call: TRBD2
v_call: TRBV7-2
clone_size: .

cdr3_nt: TGTGCCAGCAGTTTACAGACAATGAACACTGAAGCTTTCTTT
cdr3_aa: CASSLQTMNTEAFF
j_call: TRBJ1-1
d_call: .
v_call: TRBV27
clone_size: .

cdr3_nt: TGTGCCAGCAAAGATGAACTAGCGGGGGGGCGTGAGCAGTACTTC
cdr3_aa: CASKDELAGGREQYF
j_call: TRBJ2-7
d_call: TRBD2
v_call: TRBV6-1
clone_size: .

cdr3_nt: TGTGCCAGCAGTATTCTAAGACAGGATAATCAGCCCCAGCATTTT
cdr3_aa: CASSILRQDNQPQHF
j_call: TRBJ1-5
d_call: .
v_call: TRBV2
clone_size: .

cdr3_nt: TGTTCCAGCAGCTCTTCGACAGGGGGGTACAATGAGCAGTTCTTC
cdr3_aa: CSSSSSTGGYNEQFF
j_call: TRBJ2-1
d_call: TRBD1
v_call: TRBV7-9
clone_size: .

cdr3_nt: TGTGCCAGCAGCTTTAGCCCCGGGAGCTCCTATAATTCACCCCTCCACTTT
cdr3_aa: CASSFSPGSSYNSPLHF
j_call: TRBJ1-6
d_call: .
v_call: TRBV7-2
clone_size: few

cdr3_nt: TGCGCCAGCAGCCAGGGCCGGTACTCCTACGAGCAGTACTTC
cdr3_aa: CASSQGRYSYEQYF
j_call: TRBJ2-7
d_call: .
v_call: TRBV4-3
clone_size: .

cdr3_nt: TGCAGTGCCAAGAGCTACGAGCAGTACTTC
cdr3_aa: CSAKSYEQYF
j_call: TRBJ2-7
d_call: .
v_call: TRBV20-1
clone_size: .

cdr3_nt: TGTGCCAGCAGCCAAGATCTTGAGGACTGGGTCTACGAGCAGTACTTC
cdr3_aa: CASSQDLEDWVYEQYF
j_call: TRBJ2-7
d_call: .
v_call: TRBV4-2
clone_size: .

cdr3_nt: TGTGCCAGCGCCGGTAGAGGGTCCGGCTCCTACGAGCAGTACTTC
cdr3_aa: CASAGRGSGSYEQYF
j_call: TRBJ2-7
d_call: .
v_call: TRBV28
clone_size: once

cdr3_nt: TGTGCCAGCAGTTTAGGGACTAGCATTGAGCAGTTCTTC
cdr3_aa: CASSLGTSIEQFF
j_call: TRBJ2-1
d_call: TRBD2
v_call: TRBV28
clone_size: .

cdr3_nt: TGTGCCAGCAGTTGGCACCCGGTCCGGGACATCGGTGGAAGAAGAGGCTACACCTTC
cdr3_aa: CASSWHPVRDIGGRRGYTF
j_call: TRBJ1-2
d_call: .
v_call: TRBV27
clone_size: few

cdr3_nt: TGTGCCAGTCACCTAGCGGGAGGGCCGGGCTCCTACAATGAGCAGTTCTTC
cdr3_aa: CASHLAGGPGSYNEQFF
j_call: TRBJ2-1
d_call: TRBD2
v_call: TRBV19
clone_size: .

cdr3_nt: TGCGCCTTCAGCAGGGGGCAAGGTGAAAAACTGTTTTTT
cdr3_aa: CAFSRGQGEKLFF
j_call: TRBJ1-4
d_call: TRBD1
v_call: TRBV4-1
clone_size: .

cdr3_nt: TGTGCCAGCTCACCGACGGGACAGTACGAGCAGTACTTC
cdr3_aa: CASSPTGQYEQYF
j_call: TRBJ2-7
d_call: TRBD1
v_call: TRBV18
clone_size: .

cdr3_nt: TGTGCCTGGAGTGTAGGCAGGGGGAATTCACCCCTCCACTTT
cdr3_aa: CAWSVGRGNSPLHF
j_call: TRBJ1-6
d_call: TRBD1
v_call: TRBV30
clone_size: few

cdr3_nt: TGTGCCAGCAGCACCGGGACTAGCGGGGGGGTAGATACGCAGTATTTT
cdr3_aa: CASSTGTSGGVDTQYF
j_call: TRBJ2-3
d_call: TRBD2
v_call: TRBV28
clone_size: few

cdr3_nt: TGCAGCGTGCCGGGACTCAACGAGCAGTACTTC
cdr3_aa: CSVPGLNEQYF
j_call: TRBJ2-7
d_call: .
v_call: TRBV29-1
clone_size: .

cdr3_nt: TGTGCCAGCACCAATCTGGGGGGACAGCATGGCTACACCTTC
cdr3_aa: CASTNLGGQHGYTF
j_call: TRBJ1-2
d_call: TRBD1
v_call: TRBV28
clone_size: .

cdr3_nt: TGTGCCACCAGCAGAGTCCCCGGACAGGGCCGGGGCCAGCCCCAGCATTTT
cdr3_aa: CATSRVPGQGRGQPQHF
j_call: TRBJ1-5
d_call: TRBD1
v_call: TRBV15
clone_size: .

cdr3_nt: TGTGCCAGCAGCTTAAAAACAGGGAACACCGGGGAGCTGTTTTTT
cdr3_aa: CASSLKTGNTGELFF
j_call: TRBJ2-2
d_call: .
v_call: TRBV7-2
clone_size: .

cdr3_nt: TGTGCCAGCAGCACCGACCTCGCGGGGCCCCAGCATTTT
cdr3_aa: CASSTDLAGPQHF
j_call: TRBJ1-5
d_call: .
v_call: TRBV9
clone_size: .

cdr3_nt: TGCAGCGTTGGCACCGGGACTAGCGGGGCTTACAATGAGCAGTTCTTC
cdr3_aa: CSVGTGTSGAYNEQFF
j_call: TRBJ2-1
d_call: TRBD2
v_call: TRBV29-1
clone_size: .

cdr3_nt: TGTGCCAGCAGTTTCCGGGGGGCACATGGCTACACCTTC
cdr3_aa: CASSFRGAHGYTF
j_call: TRBJ1-2
d_call: .
v_call: TRBV27
clone_size: few

cdr3_nt: TGTGCCAGTAGTACCCTAGGGGCGGGGAGCCCCCATGAGCCCCAGCATTTT
cdr3_aa: CASSTLGAGSPHEPQHF
j_call: TRBJ1-5
d_call: .
v_call: TRBV19
clone_size: .

cdr3_nt: TGTGCTAGTGGTCCGGGACAGGGGTCATACAATGAGCAGTTCTTC
cdr3_aa: CASGPGQGSYNEQFF
j_call: TRBJ2-1
d_call: TRBD1
v_call: TRBV12-5
clone_size: .

cdr3_nt: TGTGCCAGCAGTGAGTTCGGACACTACAATGAGCAGTTCTTC
cdr3_aa: CASSEFGHYNEQFF
j_call: TRBJ2-1
d_call: .
v_call: TRBV6-4
clone_size: .

cdr3_nt: TGTGCCAGTAGTCTGGGACAGATCAATCAGCCCCAGCATTTT
cdr3_aa: CASSLGQINQPQHF
j_call: TRBJ1-5
d_call: TRBD1
v_call: TRBV19
clone_size: .

cdr3_nt: TGTGCCAGCAGTTCGGACAGGGGGCGTGGCTATGGCTACACCTTC
cdr3_aa: CASSSDRGRGYGYTF
j_call: TRBJ1-2
d_call: TRBD1
v_call: TRBV27
clone_size: few